These 11 T cell receptor beta chains share one sample of origin, sequenced in a study of CD8 T cells in Susac syndrome. Roughly 0.45 to 1 ug RNA was reverse transcribed with random hexamers. TCRdb processed the immunoSEQ multiplex PCR reads anew with MiXCR; each CDR3 protein has one entry. Among more than 55,000 distinct CDR3 sequences listed, 95% were seen once. The sample taken for sequencing was CD8+ T cells from PBMCs. The receptor set was obtained from a human donor in good health.

The J gene is TRBJ2-7, the V gene TRBV27, with D possibly called TRBD1 or TRBD2 (5 bases each). Trimming took 5 bases from V and 2 from J, leaving 13 bases between them. Germline values: CDR1 MNHEY, CDR2 SMNVEV (reference sequence). CDR3 size: 14 residues. CDR3 protein: CASSGGQDPYEQYV. In DNA, the CDR3 is TGTGCCAGCAGTGGGGGTCAGGACCCCTACGAGCAGTACGTC.

The rearrangement links TRBV3-1 to TRBJ2-3; unclear D gene. Germline CDR1 and CDR2: LGHDT and YNNKEL (reference sequence). The V end was cut by 3 bases, the J end by 2 bases, with 9 bases between. The CDR3 is 14 residues long. Here the CDR3 DNA reads TGTGCCAGCAGCCAGGAGTATTACACAGATACGCAGTATTTT. It is translated as CASSQEYYTDTQYF.

The rearrangement uses TRBV7-9 and TRBJ2-3; D is uncertain. Germline CDR1 is SEHNR and CDR2 is FQNEAQ (reference sequence). The CDR3 runs to 15 residues. Trimming removed 9 bases at V and 4 bases at J, with 20 bases between. Here the CDR3 reads CASVLGSLDPDTQYF. CDR3 in DNA: TGTGCCAGTGTCCTCGGCAGTTTAGATCCAGATACGCAGTATTTT.

V usage is TRBV10-3 and J usage is TRBJ2-2; D possibly corresponds to TRBD1 (6 bases). This CDR3 comprises 14 residues. Trimming cost V 7 bases and J 1 base, with 10 bases left between them. Germline lookup yields CDR1 ENHRY and CDR2 SYGVKD. The CDR3 spells CAIISDRNTGELFF. For the CDR3, the DNA is TGTGCCATCATCTCGGACAGGAACACCGGGGAGCTGTTTTTT.

The gene calls are TRBV12-3 or TRBV12-4 and TRBJ1-2; D possibly corresponds to TRBD1 (5 bases). Trimming cost V 5 bases and J 4 bases, with 14 bases left between them. This CDR3 comprises 14 residues. CDR3 bases: TGTGCCAGCAGTCCCTCGACAGCCCTCTATGGCTACACCTTC. Residues: CASSPSTALYGYTF.

This chain links TRBV10-2 with TRBJ1-3; the D gene is possibly TRBD1 (6 bases). CDR3 length equals 15 residues. V gave up 3 bases and J gave up 0 bases, with 9 bases separating them. Germline V lookup: CDR1 WSHSY, CDR2 SAAADI. Here the CDR3 reads CASSEDRSSGNTIYF. DNA for the CDR3: TGCGCCAGCAGTGAAGACAGGAGCTCTGGAAACACCATATATTTT.

This sequence joins TRBV25-1 and TRBJ2-1, with D hard to call. Trimming took off 1 base at V and 2 bases at J, with 9 bases between the two ends. The CDR3 spans 15 residues. Germline assignment: CDR1 MGHDK and CDR2 SYGVNS. CDR3: CASSELANPYNEQFF. CDR3 nucleotides: TGTGCCAGCAGTGAATTGGCTAACCCCTACAATGAGCAGTTCTTC. The variable domain in full, completed from reference TRBV25-1 and TRBJ2-1, reads EADIYQTPRYLVIGTGKKITLECSQTMGHDKMYWYQQDPGMELHLIHYSYGVNSTEKGDLSSESTVSRIRTEHFPLTLESARPSHTSQYLCASSELANPYNEQFFGPGTRLTVL.

V usage is TRBV30 and J usage is TRBJ1-2; D uncertain. Germline V gene data show CDR1 as GTSNPN and CDR2 as SVGIG (reference sequence). V was trimmed by 3 bases and J by 7 bases, leaving 15 bases between them. CDR3 length equals 13 residues. This CDR3 reads CAWSPTGSGGYTF. CDR3 nucleotide sequence: TGTGCCTGGAGCCCGACTGGAAGTGGTGGCTACACCTTC. Full variable domain (remainder filled in from reference TRBV30 and TRBJ1-2): SQTIHQWPATLVQPVGSPLSLECTVEGTSNPNLYWYRQAAGRGLQLLFYSVGIGQISSEVPQNLSASRPQDRQFILSSKKLLLSDSGFYLCAWSPTGSGGYTFGSGTRLTVV.

This chain links TRBV11-2 with TRBJ2-7, with TRBD1 matching over 9 bases. CDR1 is SGHAT, CDR2 FQNNGV, per germline. J gave up 3 bases and V 2 bases, and 2 bases lay outside the gene matches. This CDR3 comprises 14 residues. As DNA, the CDR3 is TGTGCCAGCAGCTTATCGACAGGGGGCTACGAGCAGTACGTC. It is translated as CASSLSTGGYEQYV.

V and J are TRBV6-4 and TRBJ2-1; no firm D call. The CDR3 consists of 13 residues. CDR1 MRHNA and CDR2 SNTAGT come from the germline V gene. V lost 4 bases to trimming and J lost 8 bases, with 12 bases between them. The CDR3 nucleotides read TGTGCCAGCAGTGTAAGGGTAAAGGATGAGCAGTTCTTC. Amino acid sequence: CASSVRVKDEQFF.

The chain uses TRBV7-9 and TRBJ2-3, with a possible D match to TRBD1 (6 bases). V dropped 5 bases and J dropped 4 bases, with 13 bases sitting between them. The V gene's germline CDR1 is SEHNR and CDR2 FQNEAQ (reference sequence). This CDR3 comprises 14 residues. DNA of the CDR3: TGTGCCAGCAGCACTCGGGACAAGCCAGATACGCAGTATTTT. Its translation is CASSTRDKPDTQYF.